Detailed here is one T cell receptor beta chain. These data come from a study of blood T cell repertoires in COVID-19. With V trimmed by 1 base and J by 7 bases, 6 bases remained unmatched. This CDR3 is built from 13 residues. The germline gives CDR1 GTSNPN, CDR2 SVGIG (reference sequence). Adults between about 18 and 95 years of age took part from approximately 24 US areas. Repertoires were generated with immunoSEQ multiplex PCR, while TCRdb's copy carries only in-frame clones and drops some. The table includes approximately 190,000 clones, roughly 84% detected once. This chain links TRBV30 with TRBJ1-2; 7 positions match TRBD1. This receptor was taken from a woman aged 25 to 45 who had been exposed to COVID-19. The sequenced sample was PBMCs or T cells enriched from blood (not recorded which). CDR3 sequence reads: CAWSAGAGGGYTF. The CDR3 DNA reads TGTGCCTGGAGTGCCGGGGCAGGGGGTGGCTACACCTTC.